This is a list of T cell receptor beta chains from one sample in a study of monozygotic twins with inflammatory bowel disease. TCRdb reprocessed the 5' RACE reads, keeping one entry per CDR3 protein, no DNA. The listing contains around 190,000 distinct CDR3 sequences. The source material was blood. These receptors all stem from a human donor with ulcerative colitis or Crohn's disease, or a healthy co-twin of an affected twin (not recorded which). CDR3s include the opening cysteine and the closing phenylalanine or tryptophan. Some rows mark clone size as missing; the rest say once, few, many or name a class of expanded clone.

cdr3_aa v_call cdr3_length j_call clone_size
CASRKWTEGNYGYTF TRBV5-1 15 TRBJ1-2 -
CASSPHENEQFF TRBV7-2 12 TRBJ2-1 -
CASRIQGTTGELFF TRBV7-6 14 TRBJ2-2 -
CASSIFPPQFGGGNTDTQYF TRBV6-2/TRBV6-3 20 TRBJ2-3 -
CSVEGGQGHYGYTF TRBV29-1 14 TRBJ1-2 -
CASSLVRPGEDTQYF TRBV5-1 15 TRBJ2-3 -
CASRLAAASDTQYF TRBV12-3/TRBV12-4 14 TRBJ2-3 -
CSAGDNRGNEKLFF TRBV20-1 14 TRBJ1-4 -
CASRPDRRSVTQYF TRBV12-3/TRBV12-4 14 TRBJ2-5 -
CASSQTQGSQAAFF TRBV3-1 14 TRBJ1-1 -
CASSEWGGFGYTF TRBV6-1 13 TRBJ1-2 -
CASSLYVLDTQYF TRBV7-2 13 TRBJ2-3 -
CSAGGGHQETQYF TRBV20-1 13 TRBJ2-5 -
CASSEWGSGNSPLHF TRBV2 15 TRBJ1-6 -
CAISVTATNTIYF TRBV10-3 13 TRBJ1-3 -
CASSKTPGPSNQPQHF TRBV7-9 16 TRBJ1-5 medium-sized
CSAFGLSPYGYTF TRBV20-1 13 TRBJ1-2 -
CSARDQAWKAREQYF TRBV20-1 15 TRBJ2-7 -
CASSVGYSYEQYF TRBV9 13 TRBJ2-7 -
CASGPTSGGEQYF TRBV5-1 13 TRBJ2-7 -